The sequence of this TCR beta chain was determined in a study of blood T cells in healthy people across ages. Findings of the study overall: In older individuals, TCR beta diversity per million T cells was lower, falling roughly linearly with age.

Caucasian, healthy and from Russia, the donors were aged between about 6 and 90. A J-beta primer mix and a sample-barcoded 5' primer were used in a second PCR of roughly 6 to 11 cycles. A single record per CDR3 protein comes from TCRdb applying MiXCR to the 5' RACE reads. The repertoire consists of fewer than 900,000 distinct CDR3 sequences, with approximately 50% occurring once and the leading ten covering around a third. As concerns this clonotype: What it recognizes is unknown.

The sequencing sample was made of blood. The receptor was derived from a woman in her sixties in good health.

CDR3 nucleotide sequence: TGTGCCAGCAGCGCGACTAGCTACAATGAGCAGTTCTTC. It codes for CASSATSYNEQFF. V gene TRBV11-3 combines with J gene TRBJ2-1, with D perhaps TRBD2 (6 bases). The CDR3 length is 13 residues. The ends were cut back, 5 bases at V and 3 bases at J, with 8 bases in the middle. Germline CDR1 reads SGHNT; CDR2 reads YENEEA.